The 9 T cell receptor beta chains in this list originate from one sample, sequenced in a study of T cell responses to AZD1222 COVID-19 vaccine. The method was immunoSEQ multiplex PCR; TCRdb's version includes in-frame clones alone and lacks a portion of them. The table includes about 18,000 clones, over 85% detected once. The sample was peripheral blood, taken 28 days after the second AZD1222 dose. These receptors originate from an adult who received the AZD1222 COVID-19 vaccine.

In nucleotides, the CDR3 is TGTGCCAGCAGTTCTCCCGATGAGCAGTTCTTC. Translation: CASSSPDEQFF. This rearrangement joins TRBV6-5 to TRBJ2-1; D is ambiguous. The CDR3 runs to 11 residues. V lost 4 bases to trimming and J lost 8 bases, with 6 bases between them. CDR1 and CDR2 (germline): MNHEY, SVGAGI.

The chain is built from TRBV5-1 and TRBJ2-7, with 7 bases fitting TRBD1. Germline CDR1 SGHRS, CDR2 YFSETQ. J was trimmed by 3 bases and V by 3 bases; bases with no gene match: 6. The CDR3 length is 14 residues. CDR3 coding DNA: TGCGCCAGCAGCTCGGGACAGTTCCGCTACGAGCAGTACTTC. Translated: CASSSGQFRYEQYF.

The CDR3 DNA is TGTGCCAGCAGTGACGGCAACAGGGCCCACCCTTATGGCTACACCTTC. This sequence encodes CASSDGNRAHPYGYTF. This chain joins TRBV6-4 and TRBJ1-2; TRBD1 might be the D (6 bases). CDR1 and CDR2 from the germline V gene are MRHNA and SNTAGT. Trimming stripped 2 bases from V and 5 bases from J, with 18 bases between. The CDR3 totals 16 residues.

CDR3 DNA: TGTGCCACCAGCAGAGAGGCCCCCTTACTACTAGCGGGGGTCCCATACGAGCAGTACGTC. This codes for CATSREAPLLLAGVPYEQYV. This sequence joins TRBV15 and TRBJ2-7; TRBD2 agrees at 11 bases. This CDR3 contains 20 residues. V shed 0 bases and J 4 bases; nucleotides not matched to a gene: 17. CDR1 LNHNV and CDR2 YYDKDF come from the germline V gene (reference sequence).

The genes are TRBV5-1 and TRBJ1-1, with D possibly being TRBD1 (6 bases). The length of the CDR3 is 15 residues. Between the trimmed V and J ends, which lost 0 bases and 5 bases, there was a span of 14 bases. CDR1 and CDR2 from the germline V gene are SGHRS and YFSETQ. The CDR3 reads CASSLAGRGRTEAFF. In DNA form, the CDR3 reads TGCGCCAGCAGCTTGGCCGGCAGGGGAAGGACTGAAGCTTTCTTT.

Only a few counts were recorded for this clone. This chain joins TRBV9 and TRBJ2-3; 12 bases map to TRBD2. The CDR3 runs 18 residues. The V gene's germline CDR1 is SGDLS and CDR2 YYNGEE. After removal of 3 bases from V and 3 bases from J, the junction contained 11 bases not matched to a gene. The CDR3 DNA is TGTGCCAGCAGCGCGACTAGCGGGAGAAGGATGTGGACAGATACGCAGTATTTT. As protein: CASSATSGRRMWTDTQYF.

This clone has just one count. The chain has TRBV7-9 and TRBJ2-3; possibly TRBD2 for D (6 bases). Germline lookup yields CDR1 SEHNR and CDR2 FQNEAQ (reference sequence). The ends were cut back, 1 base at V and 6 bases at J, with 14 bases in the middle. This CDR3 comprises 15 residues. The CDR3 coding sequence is TGTGCCAGCAGCTTAGACGGGAGAAACATCGATACGCAGTATTTT. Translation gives CASSLDGRNIDTQYF.

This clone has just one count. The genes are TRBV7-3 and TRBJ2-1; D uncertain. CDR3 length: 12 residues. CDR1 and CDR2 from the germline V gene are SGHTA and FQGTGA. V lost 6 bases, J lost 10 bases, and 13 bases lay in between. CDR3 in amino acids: CASSPTVGEQFF. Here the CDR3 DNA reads TGTGCCAGCAGTCCGACGGTTGGGGAGCAGTTCTTC.

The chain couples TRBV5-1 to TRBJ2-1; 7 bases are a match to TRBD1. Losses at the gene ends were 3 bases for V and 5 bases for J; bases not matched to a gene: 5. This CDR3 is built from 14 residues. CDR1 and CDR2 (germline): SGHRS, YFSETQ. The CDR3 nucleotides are TGCGCCAGCAGCTGGGGGACAGCAGACAATGAGCAGTTCTTC. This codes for CASSWGTADNEQFF. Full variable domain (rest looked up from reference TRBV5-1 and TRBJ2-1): KAGVTQTPRYLIKTRGQQVTLSCSPISGHRSVSWYQQTPGQGLQFLFEYFSETQRNKGNFPGRFSGRQFSNSRSEMNVSTLELGDSALYLCASSWGTADNEQFFGPGTRLTVL.